The clone carrying this T cell receptor beta chain was counted many times. Its antigen is not identified. The sample belongs to a study of regulatory T cells in long-lasting Graves disease. Study-level findings and limits: Graves' patients with persistent disease showed TCR diversity lower than patients newly diagnosed.

Combining iRepertoire HTBI primers with Arm-PCR of CDR3 regions, the authors built TCR beta libraries. TCRdb reanalysed the multiplex PCR reads using MiXCR and keeps one entry per CDR3 protein. The data hold hundreds of thousands of distinct CDR3 sequences, with 20% to 25% observed a single time. The length of the CDR3 is 12 residues. Germline V gene sequence: CDR1 SNHLY, CDR2 FYNNEI. The ends were cut back, 0 bases at V and 8 bases at J, with 7 bases in the middle. Indicated time point: persistent/refractory GD, antithyroid drugs over 5 years with positive TRAb. From RNA extracted from PBMCs, the TCR library was made.

The chain has TRBV2 and TRBJ1-2, with D perhaps TRBD1 (5 bases). This TCR was sampled from a female donor with Graves disease. This specimen was peripheral blood mononuclear cells (PBMCs), taken when the disease was refractory, from a patient treated with antithyroid drugs. CDR3 bases: TGTGCCAGCAGTGAAGCAGGGGAGGGCTACACCTTC. Translation gives CASSEAGEGYTF.